One T cell receptor (beta chain) is described in this entry. The antigen is unknown. The CDR3 extends over 14 amino acids. Looked up from germline, CDR1 is MNHNS and CDR2 is SASEGT. Trimming removed 6 bases from V and 4 bases from J; junction bases left unmatched: 7. The sample belongs to a study of CD8 T cells in ankylosing spondylitis. Study-wide results and limits: Among TCR beta sequences, a motif of eight highly homologous variants appeared characteristic of ankylosing spondylitis blood.

TCRdb re-called the 5' RACE reads through MiXCR, storing one row per CDR3 protein. The sample records fewer than 750,000 distinct CDR3 sequences, roughly 20% being singletons. V is TRBV6-1 and J is TRBJ2-3; 7 nucleotides agree with TRBD2. Sequenced sample: blood, either unsorted or a sorted T cell fraction (not recorded which). The receptor was isolated from a male donor with ankylosing spondylitis. CDR3 region: CASRVWRESDTQYF. CDR3 DNA: TGTGCCAGCAGGGTGTGGCGGGAGTCAGATACGCAGTATTTT.